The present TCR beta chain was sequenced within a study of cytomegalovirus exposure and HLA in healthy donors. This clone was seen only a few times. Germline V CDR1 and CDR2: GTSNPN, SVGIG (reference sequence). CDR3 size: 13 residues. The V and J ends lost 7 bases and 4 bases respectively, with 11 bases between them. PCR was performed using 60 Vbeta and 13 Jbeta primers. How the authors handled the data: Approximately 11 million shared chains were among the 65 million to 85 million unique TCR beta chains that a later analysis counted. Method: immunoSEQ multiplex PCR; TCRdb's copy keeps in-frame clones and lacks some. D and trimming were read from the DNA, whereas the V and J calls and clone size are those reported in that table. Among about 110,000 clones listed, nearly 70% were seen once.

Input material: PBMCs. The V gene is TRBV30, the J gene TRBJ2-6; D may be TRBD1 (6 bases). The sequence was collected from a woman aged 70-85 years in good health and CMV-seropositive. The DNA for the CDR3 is TGTGCCTCCTCCGGGACAGGGGCCAACGTCCTGACTTTC. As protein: CASSGTGANVLTF.